This T cell receptor beta chain is drawn from a study of blood T cell repertoires in COVID-19. On the study more broadly: From the United States, Italy and Spain came samples of acute and convalescent COVID-19. PBMCs, B-cell-depleted T cells, or T cells were the source of the cDNA or gDNA that made up the material.

The germline CDR1 and CDR2 sequences are KGHDR and SFDVKD. The CDR3 covers 15 residues. Trimming pared 3 bases from V and 9 bases from J, leaving 17 bases between. Original processing methods: Cell counts per sample came from amplifying reference gene primers. Measured with immunoSEQ multiplex PCR; TCRdb has only the in-frame clones, and not every one. V, J and clone size derive from that table, while D and trimming were established from the DNA sequence. The sample records 250,000 or so clones, around four fifths being singletons. This clone appeared once. The source of this sequence is a man in his sixties with acute or convalescent COVID-19. V and J are TRBV24-1 and TRBJ2-1; D perhaps matches TRBD2 (6 bases). Sequencing was carried out using peripheral blood. CDR3 region: CATSDVGAGGGEQFF. The CDR3 DNA sequence: TGTGCCACCAGTGATGTAGGGGCTGGGGGAGGTGAGCAGTTCTTC.